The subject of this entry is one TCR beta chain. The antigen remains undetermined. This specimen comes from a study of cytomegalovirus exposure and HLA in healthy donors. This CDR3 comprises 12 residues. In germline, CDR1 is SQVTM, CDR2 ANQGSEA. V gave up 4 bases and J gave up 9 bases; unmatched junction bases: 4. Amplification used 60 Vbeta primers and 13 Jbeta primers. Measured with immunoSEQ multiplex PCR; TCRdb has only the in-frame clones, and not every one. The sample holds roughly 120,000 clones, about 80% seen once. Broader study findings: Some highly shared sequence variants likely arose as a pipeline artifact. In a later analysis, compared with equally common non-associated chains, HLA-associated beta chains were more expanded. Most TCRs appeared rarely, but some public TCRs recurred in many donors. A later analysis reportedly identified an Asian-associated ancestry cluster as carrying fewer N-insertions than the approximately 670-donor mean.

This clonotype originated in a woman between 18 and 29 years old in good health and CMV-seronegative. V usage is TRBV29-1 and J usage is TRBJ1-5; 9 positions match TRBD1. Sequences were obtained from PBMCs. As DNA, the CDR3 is TGCAGCGTTGGAGACAGGGGGGCGCCCCAGCATTTT. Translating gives CSVGDRGAPQHF.